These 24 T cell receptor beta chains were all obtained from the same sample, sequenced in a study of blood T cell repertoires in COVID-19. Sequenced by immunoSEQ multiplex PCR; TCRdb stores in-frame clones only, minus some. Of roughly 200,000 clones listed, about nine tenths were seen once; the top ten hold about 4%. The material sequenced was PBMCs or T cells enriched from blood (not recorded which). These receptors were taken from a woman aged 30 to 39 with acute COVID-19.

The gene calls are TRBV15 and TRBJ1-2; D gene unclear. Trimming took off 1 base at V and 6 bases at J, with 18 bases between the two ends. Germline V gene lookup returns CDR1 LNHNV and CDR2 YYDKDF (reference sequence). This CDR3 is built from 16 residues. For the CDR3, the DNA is TGTGCCACCAGCAGAGGGTCCCCTTCTTCTTCTAATGGCTACACCTTC. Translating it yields CATSRGSPSSSNGYTF.

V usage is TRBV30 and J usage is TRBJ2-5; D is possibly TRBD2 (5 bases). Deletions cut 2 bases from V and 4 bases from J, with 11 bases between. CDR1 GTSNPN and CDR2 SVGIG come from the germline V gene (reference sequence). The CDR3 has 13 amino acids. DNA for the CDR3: TGTGCCTGGAGTTGGCCCCGGGGAGAGACCCAGTACTTC. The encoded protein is CAWSWPRGETQYF. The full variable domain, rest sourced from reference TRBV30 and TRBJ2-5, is SQTIHQWPATLVQPVGSPLSLECTVEGTSNPNLYWYRQAAGRGLQLLFYSVGIGQISSEVPQNLSASRPQDRQFILSSKKLLLSDSGFYLCAWSWPRGETQYFGPGTRLLVL.

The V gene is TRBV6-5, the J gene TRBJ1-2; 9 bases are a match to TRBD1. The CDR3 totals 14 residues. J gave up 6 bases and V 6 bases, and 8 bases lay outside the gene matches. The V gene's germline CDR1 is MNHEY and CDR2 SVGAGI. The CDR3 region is CASRAGQGRNGYTF. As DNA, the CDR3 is TGTGCCAGCAGGGCAGGACAGGGGAGGAATGGCTACACCTTC.

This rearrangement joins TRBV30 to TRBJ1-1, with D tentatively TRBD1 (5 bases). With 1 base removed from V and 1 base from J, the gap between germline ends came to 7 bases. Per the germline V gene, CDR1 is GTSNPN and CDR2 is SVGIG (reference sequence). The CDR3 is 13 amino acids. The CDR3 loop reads CAWSGQGNTEAFF. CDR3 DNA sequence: TGTGCCTGGAGTGGGCAGGGGAACACTGAAGCTTTCTTT. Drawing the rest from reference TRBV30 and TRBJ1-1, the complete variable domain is SQTIHQWPATLVQPVGSPLSLECTVEGTSNPNLYWYRQAAGRGLQLLFYSVGIGQISSEVPQNLSASRPQDRQFILSSKKLLLSDSGFYLCAWSGQGNTEAFFGQGTRLTVV.

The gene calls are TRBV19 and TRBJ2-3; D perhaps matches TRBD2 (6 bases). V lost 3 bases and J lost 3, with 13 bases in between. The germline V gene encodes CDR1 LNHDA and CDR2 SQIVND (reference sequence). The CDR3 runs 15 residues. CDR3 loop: CASSMGGGETDTQYF. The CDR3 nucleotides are TGTGCCAGTAGTATGGGGGGTGGGGAAACAGATACGCAGTATTTT.

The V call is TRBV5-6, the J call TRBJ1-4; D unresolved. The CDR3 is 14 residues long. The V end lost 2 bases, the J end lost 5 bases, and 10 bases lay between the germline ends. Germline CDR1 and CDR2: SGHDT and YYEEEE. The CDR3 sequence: CASSFGNQNEKLFF. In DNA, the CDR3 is TGTGCCAGCAGCTTCGGGAATCAAAATGAAAAACTGTTTTTT.

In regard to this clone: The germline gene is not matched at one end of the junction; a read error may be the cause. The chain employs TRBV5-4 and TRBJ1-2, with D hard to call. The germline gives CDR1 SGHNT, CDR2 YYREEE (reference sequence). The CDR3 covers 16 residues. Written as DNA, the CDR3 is TGTGCCAGCAGCCCCTCTTTAGCCAGAGCTAACTCTGGCTACACCTTC. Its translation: CASSPSLARANSGYTF.

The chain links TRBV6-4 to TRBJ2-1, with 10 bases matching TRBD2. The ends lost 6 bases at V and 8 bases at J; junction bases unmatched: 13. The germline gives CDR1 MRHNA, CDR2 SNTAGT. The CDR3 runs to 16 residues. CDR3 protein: CASSPGGTSVSDEQFF. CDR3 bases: TGTGCCAGCAGCCCGGGTGGGACTAGCGTTTCAGATGAGCAGTTCTTC.

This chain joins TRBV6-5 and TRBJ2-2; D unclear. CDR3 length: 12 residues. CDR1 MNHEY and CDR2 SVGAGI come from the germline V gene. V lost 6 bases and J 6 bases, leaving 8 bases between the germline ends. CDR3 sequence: CASRRKPGELFF. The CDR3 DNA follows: TGTGCCAGCAGGCGCAAGCCCGGGGAGCTGTTTTTT.

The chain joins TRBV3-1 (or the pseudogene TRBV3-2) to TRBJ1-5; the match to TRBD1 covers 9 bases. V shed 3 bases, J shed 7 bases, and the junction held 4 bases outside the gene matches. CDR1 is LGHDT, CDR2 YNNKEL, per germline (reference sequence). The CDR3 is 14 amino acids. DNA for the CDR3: TGTGCCAGCAGCCAGGGACAGGGTAACCAGCCCCAGCATTTT. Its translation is CASSQGQGNQPQHF.

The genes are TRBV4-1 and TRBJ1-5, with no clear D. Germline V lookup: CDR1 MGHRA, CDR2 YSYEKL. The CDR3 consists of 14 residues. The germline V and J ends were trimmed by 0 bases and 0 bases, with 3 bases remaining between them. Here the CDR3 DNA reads TGCGCCAGCAGCCAAGACAATAGCAATCAGCCCCAGCATTTT. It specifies CASSQDNSNQPQHF.

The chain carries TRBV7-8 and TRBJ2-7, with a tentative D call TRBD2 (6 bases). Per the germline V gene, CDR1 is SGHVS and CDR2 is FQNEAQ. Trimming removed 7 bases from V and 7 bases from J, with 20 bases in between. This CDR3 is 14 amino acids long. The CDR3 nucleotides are TGTGCCAGCATCCTGGGGGGACCTCCGGGGGAGCAGTACTTC. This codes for CASILGGPPGEQYF.

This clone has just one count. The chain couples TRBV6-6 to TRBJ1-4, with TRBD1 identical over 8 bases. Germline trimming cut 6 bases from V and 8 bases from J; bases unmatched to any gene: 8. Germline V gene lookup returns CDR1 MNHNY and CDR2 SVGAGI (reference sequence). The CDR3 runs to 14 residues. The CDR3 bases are TGTGCCAGCAGCCGGGACAGGCCTTGGGAAAAACTGTTTTTT. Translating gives CASSRDRPWEKLFF.

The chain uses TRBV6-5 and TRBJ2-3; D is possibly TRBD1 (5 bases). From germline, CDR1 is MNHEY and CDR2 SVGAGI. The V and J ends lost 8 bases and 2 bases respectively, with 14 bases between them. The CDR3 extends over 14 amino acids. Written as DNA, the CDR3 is TGTGCCAGCGGAACCGACAGCTCCACAGATACGCAGTATTTT. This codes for CASGTDSSTDTQYF.

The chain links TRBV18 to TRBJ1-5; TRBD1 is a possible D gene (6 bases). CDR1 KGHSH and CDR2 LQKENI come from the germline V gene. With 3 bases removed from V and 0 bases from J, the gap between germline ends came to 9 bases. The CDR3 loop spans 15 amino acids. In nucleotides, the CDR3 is TGTGCCAGCTCACCGGGACATAATAGCAATCAGCCCCAGCATTTT. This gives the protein CASSPGHNSNQPQHF.

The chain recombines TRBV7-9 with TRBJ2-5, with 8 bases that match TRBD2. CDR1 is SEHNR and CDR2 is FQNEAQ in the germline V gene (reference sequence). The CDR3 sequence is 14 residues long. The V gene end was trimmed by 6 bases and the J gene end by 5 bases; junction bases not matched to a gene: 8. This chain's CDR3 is CASSPLAATETQYF. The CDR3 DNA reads TGTGCCAGCAGTCCACTAGCGGCGACGGAGACCCAGTACTTC.

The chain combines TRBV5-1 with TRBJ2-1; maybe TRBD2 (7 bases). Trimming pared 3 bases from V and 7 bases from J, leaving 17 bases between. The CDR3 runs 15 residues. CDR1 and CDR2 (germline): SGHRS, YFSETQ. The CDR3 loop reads CASSWGLPGVNEQFF. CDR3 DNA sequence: TGCGCCAGCAGCTGGGGACTACCAGGGGTAAATGAGCAGTTCTTC.

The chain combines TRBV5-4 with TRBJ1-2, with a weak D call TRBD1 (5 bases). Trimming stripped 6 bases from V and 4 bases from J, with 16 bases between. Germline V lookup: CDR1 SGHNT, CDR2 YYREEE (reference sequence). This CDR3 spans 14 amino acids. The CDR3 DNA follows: TGTGCCAGCACCAGTCAGGGTTCCGGCTATGGCTACACCTTC. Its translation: CASTSQGSGYGYTF. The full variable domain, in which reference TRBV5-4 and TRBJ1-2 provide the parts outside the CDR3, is ETGVTQSPTHLIKTRGQQVTLRCSSQSGHNTVSWYQQALGQGPQFIFQYYREEENGRGNFPPRFSGLQFPNYSSELNVNALELDDSALYLCASTSQGSGYGYTFGSGTRLTVV.

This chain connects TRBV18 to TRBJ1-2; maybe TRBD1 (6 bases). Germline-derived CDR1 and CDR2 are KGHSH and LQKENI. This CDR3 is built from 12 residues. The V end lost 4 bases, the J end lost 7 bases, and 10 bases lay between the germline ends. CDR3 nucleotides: TGTGCCAGCTCACAACAGGGTAGTGGCTACACCTTC. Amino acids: CASSQQGSGYTF.

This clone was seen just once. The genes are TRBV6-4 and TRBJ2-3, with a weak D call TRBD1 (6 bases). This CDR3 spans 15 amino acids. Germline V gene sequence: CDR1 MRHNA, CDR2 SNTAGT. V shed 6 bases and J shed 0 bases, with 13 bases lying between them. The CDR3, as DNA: TGTGCCAGCAGCGCTTCGGGGACAAGCACAGATACGCAGTATTTT. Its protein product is CASSASGTSTDTQYF.

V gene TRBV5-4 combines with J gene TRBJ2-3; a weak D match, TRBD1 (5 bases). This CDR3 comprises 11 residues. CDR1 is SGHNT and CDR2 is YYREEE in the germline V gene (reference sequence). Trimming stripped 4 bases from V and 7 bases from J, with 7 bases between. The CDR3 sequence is CASSRGNTQYF. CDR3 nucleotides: TGTGCCAGCAGCAGGGGAAATACGCAGTATTTT.

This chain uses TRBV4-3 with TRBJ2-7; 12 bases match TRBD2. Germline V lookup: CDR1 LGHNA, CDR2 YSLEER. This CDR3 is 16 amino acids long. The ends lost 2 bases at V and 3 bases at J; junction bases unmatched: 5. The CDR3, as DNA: TGCGCCAGCAGCCAAAGACTAGCGGGGGCTCTCTACGAGCAGTACTTC. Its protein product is CASSQRLAGALYEQYF.

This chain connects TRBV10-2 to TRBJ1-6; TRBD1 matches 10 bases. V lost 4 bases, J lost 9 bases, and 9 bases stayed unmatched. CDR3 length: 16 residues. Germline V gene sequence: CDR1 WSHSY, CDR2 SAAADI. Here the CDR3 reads CASSVDYRDRGSPLHF. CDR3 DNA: TGCGCCAGCAGTGTGGACTACCGGGACAGGGGTTCACCCCTCCACTTT.

The CDR3 DNA reads as TGTGCCAGTAGTACCGGGGGACTTGGCTATGGCTACACCTTC. Its protein product is CASSTGGLGYGYTF. The chain couples TRBV19 to TRBJ1-2, with D possibly matching TRBD1 (5 bases). This CDR3 comprises 14 residues. Germline CDR1 reads LNHDA; CDR2 reads SQIVND (reference sequence). The ends were cut back, 4 bases at V and 4 bases at J, with 13 bases in the middle.